This is a list of T cell receptor beta chains from one sample in a study of blood T cell repertoires in COVID-19. Some clones are missing from TCRdb's copy, which holds only in-frame ones; the method was immunoSEQ multiplex PCR. The table records more than 85,000 clones, less than 90% of them present only once. Material for sequencing was peripheral blood. The source of these receptors is a man aged 50 or older with acute or convalescent COVID-19. CDR3s include the opening cysteine and the closing phenylalanine or tryptophan. The order of the fields is J gene, V gene, clone size, D gene, CDR3 DNA, CDR3 protein. A D gene is named only where the DNA matches it firmly. Size is omitted from some rows. Given values are once, few, many or a class for expanded clones.

TRBJ1-5 | TRBV28 | NA | TRBD1 | TGTGCCAGCAGTGCTTTACAGGGGGCTCAGCCCCAGCATTTT | CASSALQGAQPQHF
TRBJ2-1 | TRBV7-3 | NA | TRBD2 | TGTGCCAGCAGCCCCGGGGGGAATGAGCAGTTCTTC | CASSPGGNEQFF
TRBJ2-7 | TRBV11-2 | NA | NA | TGTGCCAGCAGCTTGGAACTAGCCGAATCCTACTACGAGCAGTACTTC | CASSLELAESYYEQYF
TRBJ2-1 | TRBV3-1/TRBV3-2 | NA | NA | TGTGCCAGCAGCCAAGATAATCCCAGGGTCTTACTGACGTACAATGAGCAGTTCTTC | CASSQDNPRVLLTYNEQFF
TRBJ1-1 | TRBV7-9 | NA | NA | TGTGCCAGCAGCTTACAAGAGGGCTTGCAAGCTTTCTTT | CASSLQEGLQAFF
TRBJ1-5 | TRBV27 | NA | NA | TGTGCCAGCAGTTTCAGCCCCAGGGGTCATCAGCCCCAGCATTTT | CASSFSPRGHQPQHF
TRBJ1-1 | TRBV2 | NA | TRBD1 | TGTGCCAGAGGGGTCCTGGACAGGGCCACTGAAGCTTTCTTT | CARGVLDRATEAFF
TRBJ1-5 | TRBV19 | once | NA | TGTGCCAGTAGATCTTCAGGACAGCTATCATTTCAGCCCCAGCATTTT | CASRSSGQLSFQPQHF
TRBJ2-5 | TRBV7-8 | NA | NA | TGTGCCAGCAGCTTTCGACAGCAAGAGACCCAGTACTTC | CASSFRQQETQYF
TRBJ2-1 | TRBV28 | few | TRBD2 | TGTGCCAGCAGCCGACTAGCGGGAGGGCAGGGTGAGCAGTTCTTC | CASSRLAGGQGEQFF
TRBJ2-2 | TRBV6-5 | NA | NA | TGTGCCAGCAGTATACAGCTGAACACCGGGGAGCTGTTTTTT | CASSIQLNTGELFF
TRBJ1-3 | TRBV30 | NA | TRBD1 | TGTGCCTGGAGTGCGGGACAGGGGGGAAACACCATATATTTT | CAWSAGQGGNTIYF
TRBJ1-6 | TRBV5-1 | NA | NA | TGCGCCAGCAGCTTTCTGGGGGCAGGATCACCCCTCCACTTT | CASSFLGAGSPLHF
TRBJ1-4 | TRBV28 | NA | TRBD1 | TGTGCCAGCAGTCTAGGGACAGGGGACCATGAAAAACTGTTTTTT | CASSLGTGDHEKLFF
TRBJ2-2 | TRBV19 | many | TRBD2 | TGTGCCAGTCATGGACTAGCGGGCCCGAACACCGGGGAGCTGTTTTTT | CASHGLAGPNTGELFF
TRBJ2-7 | TRBV5-5 | NA | NA | TGTGCCAGCATCCTGGACACAGCGCCCTACGAGCAGTACTTC | CASILDTAPYEQYF
TRBJ2-1 | TRBV27 | NA | NA | TGTGCCAGCCAGAGGGGACTGGAGTACAATGAGCAGTTCTTC | CASQRGLEYNEQFF
TRBJ2-5 | TRBV7-7 | NA | NA | TGTGCTAGCAGCTTTGCGTGTTCGTCGTACTTC | CASSFACSSYF
TRBJ2-6 | TRBV7-3 | NA | NA | TGTGCCAGCAGCCCGCAGGGCTCTGGGGCCAACGTCCTGACTTTC | CASSPQGSGANVLTF
TRBJ2-7 | TRBV11-2 | NA | TRBD1 | TGTGCCAGCACCGAGTTTAAGCCGGGACAGCCCGACCCCTACGAGCAGTACTTC | CASTEFKPGQPDPYEQYF
TRBJ1-6 | TRBV3-1/TRBV3-2 | once | NA | TGTGCCAGCAGCCCTCTCTTTGGGGGGTCCTATAATTCACCCCTCCACTTT | CASSPLFGGSYNSPLHF
TRBJ2-2 | TRBV9 | NA | NA | TGTGCCAGCAGCCCCCCTCAGGGGGGGAACACCGGGGAGCTGTTTTTT | CASSPPQGGNTGELFF
TRBJ1-2 | TRBV3-1/TRBV3-2 | many | NA | TGTGCCAGCAGCCCTCCCGTCAGACTCAACTATGGCTACACCTTC | CASSPPVRLNYGYTF
TRBJ1-4 | TRBV11-2 | NA | NA | TGTGCCAGCAGCCCAGGGGCAGCAACTAATGAAAAACTGTTTTTT | CASSPGAATNEKLFF
TRBJ2-5 | TRBV18 | NA | NA | TGTGCCAGCTCACCACCTACATCAGAGACCCAGTACTTC | CASSPPTSETQYF
TRBJ1-1 | TRBV27 | NA | NA | TGTGCCAGCAGTTTATCGCCCCGGACAGTTCTGGGCACTGAAGCTTTCTTT | CASSLSPRTVLGTEAFF
TRBJ1-3 | TRBV2 | NA | NA | TGTGCCAGCAGTGACAACTCTGGAAACACCATATATTTT | CASSDNSGNTIYF